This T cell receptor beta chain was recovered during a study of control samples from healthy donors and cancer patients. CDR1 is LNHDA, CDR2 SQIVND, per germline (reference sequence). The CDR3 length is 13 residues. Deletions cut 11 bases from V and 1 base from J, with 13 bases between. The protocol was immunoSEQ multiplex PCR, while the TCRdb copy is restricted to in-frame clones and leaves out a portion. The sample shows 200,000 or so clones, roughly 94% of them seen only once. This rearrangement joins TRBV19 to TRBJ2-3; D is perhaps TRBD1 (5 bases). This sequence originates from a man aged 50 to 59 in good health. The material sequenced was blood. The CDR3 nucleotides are TGTGCCGTAAAAGGGGCAGGCACAGATACGCAGTATTTT. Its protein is CAVKGAGTDTQYF.